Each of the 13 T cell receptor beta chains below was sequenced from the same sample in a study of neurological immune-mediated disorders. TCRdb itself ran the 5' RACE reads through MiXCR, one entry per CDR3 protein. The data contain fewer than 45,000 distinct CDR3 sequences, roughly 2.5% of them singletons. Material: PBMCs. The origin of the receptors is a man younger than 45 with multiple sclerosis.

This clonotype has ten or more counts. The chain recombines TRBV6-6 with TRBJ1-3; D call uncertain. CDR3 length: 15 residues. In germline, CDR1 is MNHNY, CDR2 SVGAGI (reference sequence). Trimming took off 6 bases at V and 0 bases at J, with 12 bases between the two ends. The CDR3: CASSFPWGSGNTIYF. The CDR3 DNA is TGTGCCAGCAGCTTCCCATGGGGCTCTGGAAACACCATATATTTT.

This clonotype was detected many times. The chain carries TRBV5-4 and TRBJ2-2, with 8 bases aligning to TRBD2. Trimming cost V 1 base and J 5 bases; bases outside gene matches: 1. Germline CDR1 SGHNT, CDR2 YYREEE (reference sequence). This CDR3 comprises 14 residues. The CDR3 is CASSLQRGTGELFF. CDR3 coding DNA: TGTGCCAGCAGCTTGCAGCGGGGGACCGGGGAGCTGTTTTTT. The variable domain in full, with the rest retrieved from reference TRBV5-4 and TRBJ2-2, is ETGVTQSPTHLIKTRGQQVTLRCSSQSGHNTVSWYQQALGQGPQFIFQYYREEENGRGNFPPRFSGLQFPNYSSELNVNALELDDSALYLCASSLQRGTGELFFGEGSRLTVL.

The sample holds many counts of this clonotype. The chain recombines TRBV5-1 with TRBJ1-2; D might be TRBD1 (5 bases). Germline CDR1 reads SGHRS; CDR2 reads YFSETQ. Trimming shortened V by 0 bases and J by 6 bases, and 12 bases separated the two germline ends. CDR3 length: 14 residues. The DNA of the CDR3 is TGCGCCAGCAGCTTGGGCGACTTGACAGATGGCTACACCTTC. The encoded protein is CASSLGDLTDGYTF.

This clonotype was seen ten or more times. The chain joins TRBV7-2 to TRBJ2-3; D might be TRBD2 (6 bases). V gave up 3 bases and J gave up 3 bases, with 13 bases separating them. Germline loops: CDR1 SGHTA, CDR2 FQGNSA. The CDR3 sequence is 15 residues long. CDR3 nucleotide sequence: TGTGCCAGCAGCTTCACGGGGGAAGGGACAGATACGCAGTATTTT. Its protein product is CASSFTGEGTDTQYF.

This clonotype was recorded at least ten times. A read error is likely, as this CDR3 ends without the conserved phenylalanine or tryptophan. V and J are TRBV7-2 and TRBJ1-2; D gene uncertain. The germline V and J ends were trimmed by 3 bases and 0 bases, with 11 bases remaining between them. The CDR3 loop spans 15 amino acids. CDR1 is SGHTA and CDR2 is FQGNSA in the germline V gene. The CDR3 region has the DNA TGTGCCAGCAGCTTGACGTCAACGGCTAACTATGGCTACACCTGC. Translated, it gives CASSLTSTANYGYTC.

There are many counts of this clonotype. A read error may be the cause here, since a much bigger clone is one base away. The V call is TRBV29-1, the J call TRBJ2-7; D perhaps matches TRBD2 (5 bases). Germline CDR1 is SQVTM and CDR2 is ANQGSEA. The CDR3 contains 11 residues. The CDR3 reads CSATEVYEKYF. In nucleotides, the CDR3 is TGCAGCGCCACGGAGGTTTACGAGAAGTACTTC.

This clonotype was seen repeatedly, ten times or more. The CDR3 here is CSASPGTAYGYTF. CDR3 bases: TGCAGTGCTTCACCCGGGACAGCCTATGGCTACACCTTC. The V gene is TRBV20-1, the J gene TRBJ1-2, with 7 positions matching TRBD1. CDR1 and CDR2 from the germline V gene are DFQATT and SNEGSKA (reference sequence). CDR3 length: 13 residues. V trimming: 5 bases; J trimming: 4 bases; junction bases outside the gene matches: 7.

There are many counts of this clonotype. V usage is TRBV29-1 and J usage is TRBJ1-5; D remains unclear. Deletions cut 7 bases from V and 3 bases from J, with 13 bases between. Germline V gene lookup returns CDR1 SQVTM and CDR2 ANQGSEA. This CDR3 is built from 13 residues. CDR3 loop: CSARESFNQPQHF. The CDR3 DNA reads TGCAGCGCCCGGGAAAGTTTCAATCAGCCCCAGCATTTT.

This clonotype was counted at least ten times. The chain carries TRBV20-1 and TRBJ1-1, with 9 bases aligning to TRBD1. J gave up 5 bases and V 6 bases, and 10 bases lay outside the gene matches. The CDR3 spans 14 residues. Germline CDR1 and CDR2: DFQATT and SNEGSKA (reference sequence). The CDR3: CSAKTGGGETEAFF. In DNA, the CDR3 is TGCAGTGCCAAGACAGGGGGAGGGGAAACTGAAGCTTTCTTT.

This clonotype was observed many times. The CDR3 here is CASSLLASSYNEQFF. The CDR3 DNA reads TGCGCCAGCAGCTTGCTGGCGAGCTCCTACAATGAGCAGTTCTTC. The chain uses TRBV5-1 and TRBJ2-1; D unresolved. The V gene's germline CDR1 is SGHRS and CDR2 YFSETQ. This CDR3 comprises 15 residues. With 1 base removed from V and 0 bases from J, the gap between germline ends came to 8 bases.

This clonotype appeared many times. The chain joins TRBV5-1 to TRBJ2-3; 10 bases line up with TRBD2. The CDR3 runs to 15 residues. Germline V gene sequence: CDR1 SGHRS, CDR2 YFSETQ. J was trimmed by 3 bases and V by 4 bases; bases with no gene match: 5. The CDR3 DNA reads TGCGCCAGCAGCCTAGCGGGAGATAGGACAGATACGCAGTATTTT. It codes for CASSLAGDRTDTQYF.

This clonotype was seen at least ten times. CDR3 sequence: CASTEGTSGVGEQFF. The CDR3 DNA reads as TGTGCCAGCACCGAGGGGACTAGCGGGGTTGGTGAGCAGTTCTTC. J is TRBJ2-1 and V is TRBV6-1, with 13 bases matching TRBD2. The trim removed 7 bases at V and 9 bases at J, leaving 9 bases unmatched. CDR3 length equals 15 residues. Germline CDR1 is MNHNS and CDR2 is SASEGT.

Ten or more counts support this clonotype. DNA of the CDR3: TGCAGTGCTAGAGACTTCTCCTACAATGAGCAGTTCTTC. This sequence encodes CSARDFSYNEQFF. V is TRBV20-1 and J is TRBJ2-1, with D unclear. The CDR3 runs to 13 residues. Germline assignment: CDR1 DFQATT and CDR2 SNEGSKA (reference sequence). The ends were cut back, 0 bases at V and 0 bases at J, with 3 bases in the middle.